Detailed here is one TCR beta chain. This table comes from immunoSEQ multiplex PCR, and its TCRdb copy is limited to in-frame clones, with some not included. Seen here are about 77,000 clones, around 89% observed once, and the top ten hold 6.5% to 8.5%. Looked up from germline, CDR1 is SNHLY and CDR2 is FYNNEI. The V gene lost 4 bases and the J gene lost 0 bases, with 15 bases spanning the gap. The CDR3 is 16 amino acids. This sample is drawn from a study of blood T cell repertoires in COVID-19. Turning to the study itself: Researchers got acute and convalescent COVID-19 samples from the United States, Italy and Spain. T cells, B-cell-depleted T cells, or PBMCs provided the cDNA or gDNA that served as material.

This receptor was identified in a woman at least 80 years old with acute or convalescent COVID-19. The specimen sequenced was peripheral blood. V and J are TRBV2 and TRBJ2-5, with D possibly being TRBD2 (6 bases). CDR3: CASSGGAGGNQETQYF. The CDR3 nucleotides are TGTGCCAGCAGTGGGGGTGCCGGGGGAAACCAAGAGACCCAGTACTTC.